These 15 T cell receptor beta chains share one sample of origin, sequenced in a study of blood T cell repertoires in COVID-19. Profiled with immunoSEQ multiplex PCR; TCRdb holds only in-frame clones, not every one. The table includes 130,000 to 150,000 clones, 80% to 85% detected once. Sequenced sample: peripheral blood. These receptors originate from a human donor in a cohort sampled during active COVID-19.

V usage is TRBV2 and J usage is TRBJ2-7; D may be TRBD1 (6 bases). Trimming pared 0 bases from V and 6 bases from J, leaving 18 bases between. Germline V gives CDR1 SNHLY, CDR2 FYNNEI. CDR3 length equals 16 residues. CDR3 sequence (DNA): TGTGCCAGCAGTGAAGCGTGGGGGCCCCAATGGGGCGAGCAGTACTTC. Its protein product is CASSEAWGPQWGEQYF. The full variable domain, in which reference TRBV2 and TRBJ2-7 provide the parts outside the CDR3, is EPEVTQTPSHQVTQMGQEVILRCVPISNHLYFYWYRQILGQKVEFLVSFYNNEISEKSEIFDDQFSVERPDGSNFTLKIRSTKLEDSAMYFCASSEAWGPQWGEQYFGPGTRLTVT.

The J gene is TRBJ1-5, the V gene TRBV6-5; D gene uncertain. The CDR3 extends over 12 amino acids. Per the germline V gene, CDR1 is MNHEY and CDR2 is SVGAGI. Between the trimmed V and J ends, which lost 6 bases and 0 bases, there was a span of 3 bases. CDR3 protein: CASRASNQPQHF. CDR3 nucleotides: TGTGCCAGCAGGGCTAGCAATCAGCCCCAGCATTTT.

In its sample, this clone was seen a few times. This sequence joins TRBV19 and TRBJ1-5; 8 nucleotides match TRBD1. The germline CDR1 and CDR2 sequences are LNHDA and SQIVND (reference sequence). J lost 0 bases, V lost 10 bases, and 14 bases had no gene match. The CDR3 is 17 residues long. The CDR3 loop reads CATSGTGKMGSNQPQHF. CDR3 bases: TGTGCCACTTCCGGGACAGGTAAAATGGGTAGCAATCAGCCCCAGCATTTT.

This clone was recorded once. The rearrangement uses TRBV18 and TRBJ2-1; D not certain. The CDR3 has 12 amino acids. Germline V gene lookup returns CDR1 KGHSH and CDR2 LQKENI. The V end was cut by 3 bases, the J end by 10 bases, with 10 bases between. The CDR3 DNA reads TGTGCCAGCTCACCGAGTTCCGGGGAGCAGTTCTTC. Translated, it gives CASSPSSGEQFF.

The chain employs TRBV7-2 and TRBJ1-2; TRBD1 agrees at 7 bases. The CDR3 is 14 amino acids. Germline lookup yields CDR1 SGHTA and CDR2 FQGNSA. Unmatched junction bases numbered 4, after V lost 1 base and J lost 5 bases. The CDR3 DNA reads as TGTGCCAGCAGCTTAGGCAGGGGGACTTATGGCTACACCTTC. Translation: CASSLGRGTYGYTF. Together with reference TRBV7-2 and TRBJ1-2, the CDR3 gives the full variable domain: GAGVSQSPSNKVTEKGKDVELRCDPISGHTALYWYRQSLGQGLEFLIYFQGNSAPDKSGLPSDRFSAERTGGSVSTLTIQRTQQEDSAVYLCASSLGRGTYGYTFGSGTRLTVV.

V usage is TRBV7-3 and J usage is TRBJ2-1; 8 bases fit TRBD2. Germline-derived CDR1 and CDR2 are SGHTA and FQGTGA. The CDR3 is made up of 16 amino acids. V lost 5 bases and J lost 8; bases outside the gene matches: 14. DNA for the CDR3: TGTGCCAGCAGCCAACTAGCTCGGGGGGGCCGGGATGAGCAGTTCTTC. Protein sequence: CASSQLARGGRDEQFF.

V and J are TRBV7-2 and TRBJ2-2; D perhaps matches TRBD1 (5 bases). Between the trimmed V and J ends, which lost 0 bases and 5 bases, there was a span of 10 bases. The CDR3 is made up of 15 amino acids. Germline lookup yields CDR1 SGHTA and CDR2 FQGNSA. The CDR3 bases are TGTGCCAGCAGCTTAGCTCGACAGAATACCGGGGAGCTGTTTTTT. The encoded protein is CASSLARQNTGELFF.

The V gene is TRBV4-3, the J gene TRBJ1-5; 7 bases fit TRBD1. The germline V gene has CDR1 LGHNA and CDR2 YSLEER. There are 15 residues in the CDR3. V lost 0 bases and J lost 2; bases outside the gene matches: 1. CDR3 region: CASSQEGTGNQPQHF. CDR3 sequence (DNA): TGCGCCAGCAGCCAAGAAGGGACAGGCAATCAGCCCCAGCATTTT.

Only one count was recorded for this clone. The CDR3 is CASSVDPYNEQFF. The CDR3 DNA reads TGTGCCAGCAGCGTAGATCCTTACAATGAGCAGTTCTTC. V gene TRBV9 combines with J gene TRBJ2-1; D is uncertain. Germline loops: CDR1 SGDLS, CDR2 YYNGEE. This CDR3 has 13 residues. V was shortened by 0 bases and J by 4 bases, with 5 bases between the two germline ends.

This clone came up a few times. The V call is TRBV27, the J call TRBJ1-1; the match to TRBD1 covers 8 bases. The CDR3 sequence is 15 residues long. The V segment lost 3 bases and the J segment 7 bases; nucleotides outside the gene matches: 10. The germline V gene encodes CDR1 MNHEY and CDR2 SMNVEV (reference sequence). CDR3 amino acids: CASSFYWTGTREAFF. The CDR3 DNA follows: TGTGCCAGCAGTTTTTATTGGACAGGGACTCGTGAAGCTTTCTTT.

This CDR3 reads CASSPSPTAYEAFF. DNA of the CDR3: TGTGCCAGCAGTCCGAGCCCGACAGCTTATGAAGCTTTCTTT. The chain carries TRBV6-5 and TRBJ1-1; a possible D gene is TRBD1 (5 bases). CDR3 length: 14 amino acids. The V gene lost 5 bases and the J gene lost 7 bases, with 17 bases spanning the gap. Germline values: CDR1 MNHEY, CDR2 SVGAGI.

The genes are TRBV15 and TRBJ2-7, with 7 bases fitting TRBD1. V lost 0 bases to trimming and J lost 7 bases; unmatched junction nucleotides: 9. The CDR3 loop spans 15 amino acids. Germline-derived CDR1 and CDR2 are LNHNV and YYDKDF (reference sequence). The CDR3: CATSRDIEGAREQYF. In nucleotides, the CDR3 is TGTGCCACCAGCAGAGATATCGAGGGGGCTCGGGAGCAGTACTTC.

The genes are TRBV11-2 and TRBJ2-3, with no clear D. Germline CDR1 and CDR2: SGHAT and FQNNGV. The CDR3 consists of 12 residues. Trimming removed 7 bases from V and 9 bases from J, with 14 bases in between. CDR3 amino acids: CASNQVATTQYF. The DNA of the CDR3 is TGTGCCAGCAATCAAGTTGCCACAACGCAGTATTTT.

The V call is TRBV6-6, the J call TRBJ1-1, with 10 nucleotides matching TRBD1. J lost 5 bases, V lost 3 bases, and 3 bases had no gene match. The germline V gene has CDR1 MNHNY and CDR2 SVGAGI (reference sequence). The CDR3 covers 14 residues. The CDR3 DNA follows: TGTGCCAGCAGTTATTCGGACAGGGGGACTGAAGCTTTCTTT. Translation: CASSYSDRGTEAFF.

The gene calls are TRBV5-1 and TRBJ2-5; 10 bases map to TRBD2. In germline, CDR1 is SGHRS, CDR2 YFSETQ. J was trimmed by 6 bases and V by 0 bases; bases with no gene match: 8. The CDR3 is 16 residues long. The chain's CDR3 is CASSLALAGAGKTQYF. CDR3 nucleotides: TGCGCCAGCAGCTTGGCCCTAGCGGGGGCGGGGAAGACCCAGTACTTC.